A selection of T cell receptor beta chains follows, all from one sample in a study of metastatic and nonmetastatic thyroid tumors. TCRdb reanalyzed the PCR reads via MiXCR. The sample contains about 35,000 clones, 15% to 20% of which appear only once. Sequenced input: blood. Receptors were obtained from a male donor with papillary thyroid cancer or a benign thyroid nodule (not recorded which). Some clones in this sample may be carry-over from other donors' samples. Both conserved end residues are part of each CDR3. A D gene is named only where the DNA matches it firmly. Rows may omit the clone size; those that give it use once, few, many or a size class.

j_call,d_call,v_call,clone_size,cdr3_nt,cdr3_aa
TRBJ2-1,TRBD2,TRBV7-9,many,TGTGCCAGCAGCTTAGGTCTAGCGGGGCCTGCCTCCTACAATGAGCAGTTCTTC,CASSLGLAGPASYNEQFF
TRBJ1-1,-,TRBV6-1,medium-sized,TGTGCCGTCCGACTTGAGAACACTGAAGCTTTCTTT,CAVRLENTEAFF
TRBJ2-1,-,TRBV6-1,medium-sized,TGTGCCAGCAGTGACGGGACGACCTACAATGAGCAGTTCTTC,CASSDGTTYNEQFF
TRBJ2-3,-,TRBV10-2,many,TGCGCCAGCAGCTTTAGTTTAGCCACCACAGATACGCAGTATTTT,CASSFSLATTDTQYF
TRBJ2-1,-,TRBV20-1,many,TGCAGTGCTAGAGATTGGGAGGATCCGGGCAACAATGAGCAGTTCTTC,CSARDWEDPGNNEQFF
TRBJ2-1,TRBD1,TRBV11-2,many,TGTGCCAGCAGGCGACAGGGGGCTTCCTACAATGAGCAGTTCTTC,CASRRQGASYNEQFF
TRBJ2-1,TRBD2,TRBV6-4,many,TGTGCCAGCAGTGGGACTAGCGGAGATTACAATGAGCAGTTCTTC,CASSGTSGDYNEQFF
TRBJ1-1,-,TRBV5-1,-,TGCGCCAGCAGCGTGATGACAGGCCTGAACACTGAAGCTTTCTTT,CASSVMTGLNTEAFF
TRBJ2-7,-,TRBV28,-,TGTGCCAGCAGATCAGTTACCTACGAGCAGTACTTC,CASRSVTYEQYF
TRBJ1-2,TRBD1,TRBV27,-,TGTGCCAGCAGTTTAGGGACAGGGGGCAGTGGCTACACCTTC,CASSLGTGGSGYTF
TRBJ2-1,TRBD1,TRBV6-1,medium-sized,TGTGCCAGCAGCCCGGGGACAGGGGTCCCCAATGAGCAGTTCTTC,CASSPGTGVPNEQFF
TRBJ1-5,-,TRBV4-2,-,TGTGTCAGCAGCCAAGATCAGGATCAGCCCCGGCATTTT,CVSSQDQDQPRHF
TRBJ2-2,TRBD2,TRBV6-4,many,TGTGCCAGCAGTGGGACTAGCGGGAGGTCCCCGCGAACCGGGGAGCTGTTTTTT,CASSGTSGRSPRTGELFF
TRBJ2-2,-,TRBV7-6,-,TGTACCAGCATCCCCGGCTGGGAGAACACCGGGGAGCTGTTTTTT,CTSIPGWENTGELFF
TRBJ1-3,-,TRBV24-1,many,TGTGCCACCAGTGACCCCCTCAGACTGGGAAACACCATATATTTT,CATSDPLRLGNTIYF